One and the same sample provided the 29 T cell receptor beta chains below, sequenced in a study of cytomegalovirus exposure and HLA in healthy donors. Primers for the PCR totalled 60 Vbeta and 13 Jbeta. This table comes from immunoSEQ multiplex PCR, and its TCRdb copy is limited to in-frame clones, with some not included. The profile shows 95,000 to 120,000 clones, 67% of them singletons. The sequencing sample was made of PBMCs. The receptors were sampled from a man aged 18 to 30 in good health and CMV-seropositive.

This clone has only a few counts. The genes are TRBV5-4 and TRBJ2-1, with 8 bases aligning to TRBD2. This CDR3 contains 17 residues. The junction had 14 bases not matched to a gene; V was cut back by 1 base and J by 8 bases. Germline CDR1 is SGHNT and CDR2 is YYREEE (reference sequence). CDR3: CASSLIGGDLLGDEQFF. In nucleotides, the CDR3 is TGTGCCAGCAGCTTGATCGGGGGGGACCTCCTAGGAGATGAGCAGTTCTTC.

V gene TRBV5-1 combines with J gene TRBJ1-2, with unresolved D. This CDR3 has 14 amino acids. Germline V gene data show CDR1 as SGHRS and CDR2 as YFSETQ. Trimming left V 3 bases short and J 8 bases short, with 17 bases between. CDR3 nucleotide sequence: TGCGCCAGCAGCTCCCCGAGAGACGGGGTGGGCTACACCTTC. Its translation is CASSSPRDGVGYTF.

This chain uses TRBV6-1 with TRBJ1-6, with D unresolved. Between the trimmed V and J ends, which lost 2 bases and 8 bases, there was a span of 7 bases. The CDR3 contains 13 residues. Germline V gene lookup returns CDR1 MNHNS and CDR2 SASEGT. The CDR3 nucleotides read TGTGCCAGCAGTGAAAGTCGGGATTCACCCCTCCACTTT. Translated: CASSESRDSPLHF.

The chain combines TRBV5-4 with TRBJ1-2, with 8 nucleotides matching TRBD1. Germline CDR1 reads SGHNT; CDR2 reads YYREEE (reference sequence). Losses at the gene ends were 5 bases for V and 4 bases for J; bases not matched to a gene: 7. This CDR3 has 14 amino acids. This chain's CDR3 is CASRKGQEVYGYTF. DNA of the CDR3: TGTGCCAGCAGGAAGGGACAGGAGGTCTATGGCTACACCTTC.

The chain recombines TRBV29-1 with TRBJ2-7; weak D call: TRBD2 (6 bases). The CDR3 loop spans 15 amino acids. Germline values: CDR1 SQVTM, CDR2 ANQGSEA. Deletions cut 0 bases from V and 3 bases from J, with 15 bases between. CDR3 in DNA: TGCAGCGTTGAAGATCGGGGTCGGAGGGGCTACGAGCAGTACTTC. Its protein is CSVEDRGRRGYEQYF.

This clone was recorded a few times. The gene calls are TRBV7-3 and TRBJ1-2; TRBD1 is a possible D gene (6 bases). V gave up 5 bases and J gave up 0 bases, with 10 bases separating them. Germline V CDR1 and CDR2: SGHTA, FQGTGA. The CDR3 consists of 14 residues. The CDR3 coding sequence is TGTGCCAGCAGCCCGGACAGCACTAACTATGGCTACACCTTC. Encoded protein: CASSPDSTNYGYTF.

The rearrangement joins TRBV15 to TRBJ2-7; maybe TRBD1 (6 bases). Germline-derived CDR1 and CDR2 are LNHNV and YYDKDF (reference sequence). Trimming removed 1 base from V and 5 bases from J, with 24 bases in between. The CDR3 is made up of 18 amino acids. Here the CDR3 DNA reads TGTGCCACCAGCAGAGGTGGCAGGGGCGCAAAGAGTAACAACGAGCAGTACTTC. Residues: CATSRGGRGAKSNNEQYF.

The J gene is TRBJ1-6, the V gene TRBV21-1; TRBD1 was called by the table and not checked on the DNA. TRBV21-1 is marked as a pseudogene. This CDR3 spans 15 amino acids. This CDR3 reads CASSKDDRKNSPLHF. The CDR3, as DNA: TGTGCCAGCAGCAAAGACGACAGAAAAAATTCACCCCTCCACTTT.

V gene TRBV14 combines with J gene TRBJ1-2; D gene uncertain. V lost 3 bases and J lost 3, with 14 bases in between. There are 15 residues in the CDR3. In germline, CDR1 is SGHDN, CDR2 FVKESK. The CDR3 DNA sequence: TGTGCCAGCAGCCAGGGCGCGGGAACTCACTATGGCTACACCTTC. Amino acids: CASSQGAGTHYGYTF.

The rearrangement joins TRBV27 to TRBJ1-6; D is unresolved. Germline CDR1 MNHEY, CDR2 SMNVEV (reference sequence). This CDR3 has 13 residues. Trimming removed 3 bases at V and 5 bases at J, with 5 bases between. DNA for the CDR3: TGTGCCAGCAGTTTTGACAATAATTCACCCCTCCACTTT. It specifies CASSFDNNSPLHF.

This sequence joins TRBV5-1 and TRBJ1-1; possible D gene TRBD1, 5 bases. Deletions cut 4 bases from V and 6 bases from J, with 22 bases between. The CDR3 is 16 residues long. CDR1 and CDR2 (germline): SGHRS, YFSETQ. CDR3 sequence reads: CASSQIPGGDGSEAFF. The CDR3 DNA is TGCGCCAGCAGCCAGATCCCGGGGGGGGACGGCTCTGAAGCTTTCTTT.

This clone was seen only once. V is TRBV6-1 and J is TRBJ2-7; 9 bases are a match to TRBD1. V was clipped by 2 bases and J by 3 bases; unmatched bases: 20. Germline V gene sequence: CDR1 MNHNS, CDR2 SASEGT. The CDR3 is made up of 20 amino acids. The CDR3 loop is CASSEWETGQGFKLDYEQYF. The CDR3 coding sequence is TGTGCCAGCAGTGAATGGGAGACGGGACAGGGTTTTAAATTGGACTACGAGCAGTACTTC.

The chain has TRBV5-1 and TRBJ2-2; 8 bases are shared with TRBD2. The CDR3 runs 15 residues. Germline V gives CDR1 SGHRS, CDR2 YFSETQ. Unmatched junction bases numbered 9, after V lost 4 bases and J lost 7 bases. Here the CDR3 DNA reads TGCGCCAGCAGCCAAACCGGACTAGCCGGCGGGGAGCTGTTTTTT. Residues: CASSQTGLAGGELFF.

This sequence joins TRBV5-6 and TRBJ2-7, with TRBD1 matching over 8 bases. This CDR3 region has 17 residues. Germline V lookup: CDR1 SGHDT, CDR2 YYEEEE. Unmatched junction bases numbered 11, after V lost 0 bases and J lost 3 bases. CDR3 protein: CASSLGMTGDFFYEQYF. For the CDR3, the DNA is TGTGCCAGCAGCTTGGGCATGACAGGGGATTTCTTCTACGAGCAGTACTTC.

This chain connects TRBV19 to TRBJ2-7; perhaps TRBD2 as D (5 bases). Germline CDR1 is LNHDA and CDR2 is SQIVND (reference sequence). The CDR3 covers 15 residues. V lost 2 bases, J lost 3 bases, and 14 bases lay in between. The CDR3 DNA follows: TGTGCCAGTAGTATAAGGAGGCAGGACGTCTACGAGCAGTACTTC. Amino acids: CASSIRRQDVYEQYF.

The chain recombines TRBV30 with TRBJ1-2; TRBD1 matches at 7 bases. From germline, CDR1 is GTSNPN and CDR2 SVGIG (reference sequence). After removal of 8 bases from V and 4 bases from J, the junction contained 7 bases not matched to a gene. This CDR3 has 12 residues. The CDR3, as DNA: TGTGCCAGCTCCCGGGACAGCTATGGCTACACCTTC. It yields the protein CASSRDSYGYTF.

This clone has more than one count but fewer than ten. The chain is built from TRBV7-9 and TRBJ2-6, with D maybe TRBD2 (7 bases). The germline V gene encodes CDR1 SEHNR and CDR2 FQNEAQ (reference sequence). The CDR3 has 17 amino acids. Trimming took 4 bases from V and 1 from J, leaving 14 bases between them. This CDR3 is CASSSEGGPSGANVLTF. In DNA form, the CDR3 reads TGTGCCAGCAGCTCGGAGGGGGGGCCTTCTGGGGCCAACGTCCTGACTTTC.

The CDR3 is CASSLWVGQGQPQHF. As DNA, the CDR3 is TGTGCCAGCAGTTTATGGGTAGGACAGGGGCAGCCCCAGCATTTT. The chain couples TRBV28 to TRBJ1-5; 9 nucleotides match TRBD1. The CDR3 is made up of 15 amino acids. Germline CDR1 MDHEN, CDR2 SYDVKM. J was trimmed by 7 bases and V by 0 bases; bases with no gene match: 4.

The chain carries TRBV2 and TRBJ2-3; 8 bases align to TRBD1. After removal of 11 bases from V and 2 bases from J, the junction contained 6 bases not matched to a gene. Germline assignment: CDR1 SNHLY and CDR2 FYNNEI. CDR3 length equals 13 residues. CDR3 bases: TGTGCCCCCACAGGGGGACCCACAGATACGCAGTATTTT. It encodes CAPTGGPTDTQYF.

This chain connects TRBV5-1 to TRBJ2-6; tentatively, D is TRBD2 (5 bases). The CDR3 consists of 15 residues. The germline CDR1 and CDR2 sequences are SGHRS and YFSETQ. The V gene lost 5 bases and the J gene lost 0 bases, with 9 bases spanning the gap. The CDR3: CASREAVSGANVLTF. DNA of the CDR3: TGCGCCAGCAGGGAAGCGGTCTCTGGGGCCAACGTCCTGACTTTC.

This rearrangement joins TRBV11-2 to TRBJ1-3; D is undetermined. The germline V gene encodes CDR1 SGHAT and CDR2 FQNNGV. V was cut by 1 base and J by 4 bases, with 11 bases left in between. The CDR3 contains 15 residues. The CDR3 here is CASSLVSKIGNTIYF. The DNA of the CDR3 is TGTGCCAGCAGCTTAGTTAGTAAAATCGGAAACACCATATATTTT.

For the CDR3, the DNA is TGTGCCATCAGTGAGGGGACTAGCGGAGAGACCCAGTACTTC. This encodes CAISEGTSGETQYF. This chain joins TRBV10-3 and TRBJ2-5, with 11 positions matching TRBD2. V lost 2 bases, J lost 4 bases, and 0 bases stayed unmatched. Germline V gene lookup returns CDR1 ENHRY and CDR2 SYGVKD. This CDR3 has 14 residues.

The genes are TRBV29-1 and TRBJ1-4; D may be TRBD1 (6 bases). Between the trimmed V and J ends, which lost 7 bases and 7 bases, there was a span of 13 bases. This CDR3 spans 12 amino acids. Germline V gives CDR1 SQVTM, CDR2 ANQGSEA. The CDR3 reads CSAAGGAEKLFF. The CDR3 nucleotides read TGCAGCGCTGCCGGGGGGGCTGAAAAACTGTTTTTT.

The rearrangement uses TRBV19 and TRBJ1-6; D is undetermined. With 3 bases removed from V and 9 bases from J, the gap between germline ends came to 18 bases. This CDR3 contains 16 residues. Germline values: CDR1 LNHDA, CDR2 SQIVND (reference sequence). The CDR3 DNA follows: TGTGCCAGTAGTATCACCCCCGCGGGGTTGAGTTCACCCCTCCACTTT. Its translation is CASSITPAGLSSPLHF.

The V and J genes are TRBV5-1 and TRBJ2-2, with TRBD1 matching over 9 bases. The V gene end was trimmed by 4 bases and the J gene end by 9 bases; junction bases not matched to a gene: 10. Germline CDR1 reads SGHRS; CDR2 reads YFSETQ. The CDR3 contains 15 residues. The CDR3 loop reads CASSRSGTGSRELFF. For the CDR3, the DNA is TGCGCCAGCAGCCGATCCGGGACAGGGAGTAGGGAGCTGTTTTTT.

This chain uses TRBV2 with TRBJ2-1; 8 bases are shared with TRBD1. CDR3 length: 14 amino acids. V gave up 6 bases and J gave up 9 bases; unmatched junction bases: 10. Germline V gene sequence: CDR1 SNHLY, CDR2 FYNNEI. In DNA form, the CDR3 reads TGTGCCAGCAGAGGGCAGGGGGCTTCTGGTGAGCAGTTCTTC. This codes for CASRGQGASGEQFF.

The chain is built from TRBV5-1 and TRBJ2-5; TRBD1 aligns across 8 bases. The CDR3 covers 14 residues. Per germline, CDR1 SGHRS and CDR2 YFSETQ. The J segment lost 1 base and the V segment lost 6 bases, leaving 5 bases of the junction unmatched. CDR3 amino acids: CASTQGAPQETQYF. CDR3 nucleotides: TGCGCCAGCACGCAGGGGGCCCCCCAAGAGACCCAGTACTTC.

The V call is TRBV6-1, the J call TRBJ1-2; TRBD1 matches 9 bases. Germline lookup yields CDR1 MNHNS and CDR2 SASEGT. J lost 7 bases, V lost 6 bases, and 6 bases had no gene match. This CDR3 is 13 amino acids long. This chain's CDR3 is CASRDRGSGGYTF. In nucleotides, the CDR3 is TGTGCCAGCAGGGACAGGGGTTCGGGTGGCTACACCTTC.

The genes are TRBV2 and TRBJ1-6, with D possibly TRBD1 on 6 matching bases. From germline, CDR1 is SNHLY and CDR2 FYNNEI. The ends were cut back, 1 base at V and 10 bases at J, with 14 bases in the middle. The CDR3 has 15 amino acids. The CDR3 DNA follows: TGTGCCAGCAGTGAAGTAGGGGGTTCGAACTCACCCCTCCACTTT. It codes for CASSEVGGSNSPLHF.